Sequencing of this TCR beta chain was carried out in a study of cytomegalovirus exposure and HLA in healthy donors. Study findings and constraints: Presence/absence analyses took donor sequencing depth as roughly uniform. In a later analysis, a missense DCLRE1C variant was linked to TCR beta V- and J-gene trimming.

Concerning this clone: Antigen: not known.

This CDR3 has 15 residues. V was trimmed by 6 bases and J by 1 base, leaving 15 bases between them. Germline V CDR1 and CDR2: MNHEY, SMNVEV (reference sequence). PCR involved 60 Vbeta and 13 Jbeta primers. Produced via immunoSEQ multiplex PCR; TCRdb's table is partial and in-frame only. The data show 150,000 to 200,000 clones, around 79% seen once. The chain carries TRBV27 and TRBJ2-5, with a tentative D call TRBD1 (5 bases). The material sequenced was PBMCs. The TCR sequence derives from a man aged 40-55 years in good health and CMV-seropositive. The CDR3 here is CASRTVGRLQETQYF. CDR3 coding DNA: TGTGCCAGCAGGACAGTGGGTCGACTCCAAGAGACCCAGTACTTC.